The clone carrying this T cell receptor beta chain was seen repeatedly, ten times or more. Its target is unknown. Aged 18 to 65, the patients had hyperthyroidism that was newly diagnosed and had lasted under 2 months. Isolation of PBMCs was performed on around 9.3 ml fresh peripheral blood. These data are taken from a study of T cells in Graves' hyperthyroidism and ophthalmopathy. This CDR3 contains 16 residues. Trimming at V came to 2 bases and at J to 0 bases, leaving 5 bases not matched to a gene. CDR1 and CDR2 (germline): SGHAT, FQNNGV. Amplification of TCR beta CDR3 regions was performed using RNA transcripts as template. Initially, a first-round RT-PCR of the TCR CDR3 employed the HTBI primer set. MiXCR, run by TCRdb on the multiplex PCR reads, gives a single entry per CDR3 protein. The profile shows some 350,000 distinct CDR3 sequences, approximately 19% of them singletons. Whole-study findings and limits: Clonotypes that were expanded in thyroid above 0.001 mostly appeared in blood too. From stable hyperthyroidism, ophthalmopathy was set apart by a 13 V-J model.

The sample was blood. This chain links TRBV11-2 with TRBJ1-1, with TRBD1 identical over 8 bases. This clonotype originated in a woman younger than 30 with Graves' hyperthyroidism. The CDR3 region is CASSLRQGTVNTEAFF. The CDR3 region has the DNA TGTGCCAGCAGCTTACGACAGGGGACCGTGAACACTGAAGCTTTCTTT.